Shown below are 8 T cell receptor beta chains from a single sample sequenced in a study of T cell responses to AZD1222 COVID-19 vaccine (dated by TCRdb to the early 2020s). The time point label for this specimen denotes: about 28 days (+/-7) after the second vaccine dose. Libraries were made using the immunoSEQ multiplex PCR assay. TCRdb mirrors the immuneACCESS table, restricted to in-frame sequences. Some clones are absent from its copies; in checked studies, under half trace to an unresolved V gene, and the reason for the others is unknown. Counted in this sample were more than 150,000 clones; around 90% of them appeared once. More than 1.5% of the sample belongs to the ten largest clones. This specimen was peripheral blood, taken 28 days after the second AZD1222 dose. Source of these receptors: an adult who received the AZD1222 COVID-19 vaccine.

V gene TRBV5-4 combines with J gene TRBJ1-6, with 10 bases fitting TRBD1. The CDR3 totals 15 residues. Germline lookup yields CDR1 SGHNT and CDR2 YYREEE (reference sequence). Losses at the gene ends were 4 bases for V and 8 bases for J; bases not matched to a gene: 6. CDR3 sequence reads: CASSQYGTGDSPLHF. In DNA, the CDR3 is TGTGCCAGCAGCCAATACGGGACAGGGGATTCACCCCTCCACTTT. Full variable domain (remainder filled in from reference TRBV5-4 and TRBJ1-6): ETGVTQSPTHLIKTRGQQVTLRCSSQSGHNTVSWYQQALGQGPQFIFQYYREEENGRGNFPPRFSGLQFPNYSSELNVNALELDDSALYLCASSQYGTGDSPLHFGNGTRLTVT.

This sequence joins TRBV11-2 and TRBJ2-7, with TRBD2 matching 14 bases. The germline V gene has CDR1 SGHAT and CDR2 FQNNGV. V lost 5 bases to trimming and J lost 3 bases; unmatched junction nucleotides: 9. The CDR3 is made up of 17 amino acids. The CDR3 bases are TGTGCCAGCAGCGAGGGACTAGCGGGGGCAAACCTCTACGAGCAGTACTTC. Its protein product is CASSEGLAGANLYEQYF. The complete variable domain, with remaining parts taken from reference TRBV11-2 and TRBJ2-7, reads EAGVAQSPRYKIIEKRQSVAFWCNPISGHATLYWYQQILGQGPKLLIQFQNNGVVDDSQLPKDRFSAERLKGVDSTLKIQPAKLEDSAVYLCASSEGLAGANLYEQYFGPGTRLTVT.

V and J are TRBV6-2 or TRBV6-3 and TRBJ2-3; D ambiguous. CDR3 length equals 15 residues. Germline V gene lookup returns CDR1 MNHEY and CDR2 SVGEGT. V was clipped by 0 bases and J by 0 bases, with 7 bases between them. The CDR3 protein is CASSYSTDSTDTQYF. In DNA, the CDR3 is TGTGCCAGCAGTTACTCCACCGACAGCACAGATACGCAGTATTTT.

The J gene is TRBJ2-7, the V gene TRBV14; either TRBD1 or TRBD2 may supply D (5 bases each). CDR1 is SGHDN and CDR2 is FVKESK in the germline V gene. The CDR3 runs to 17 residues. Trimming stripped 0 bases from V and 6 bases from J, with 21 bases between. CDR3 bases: TGTGCCAGCAGCCAAGAGGGCTTTTGGCGTGGGACCGCCGAGCAGTACTTC. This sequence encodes CASSQEGFWRGTAEQYF. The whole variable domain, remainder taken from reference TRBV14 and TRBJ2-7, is EAGVTQFPSHSVIEKGQTVTLRCDPISGHDNLYWYRRVMGKEIKFLLHFVKESKQDESGMPNNRFLAERTGGTYSTLKVQPAELEDSGVYFCASSQEGFWRGTAEQYFGPGTRLTVT.

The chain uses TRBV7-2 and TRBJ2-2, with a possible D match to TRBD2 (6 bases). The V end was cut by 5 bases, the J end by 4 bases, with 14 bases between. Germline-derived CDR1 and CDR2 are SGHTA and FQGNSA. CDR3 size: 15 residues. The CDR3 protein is CASSPAGLSTGELFF. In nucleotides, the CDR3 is TGTGCCAGCAGCCCGGCGGGACTGAGCACCGGGGAGCTGTTTTTT.

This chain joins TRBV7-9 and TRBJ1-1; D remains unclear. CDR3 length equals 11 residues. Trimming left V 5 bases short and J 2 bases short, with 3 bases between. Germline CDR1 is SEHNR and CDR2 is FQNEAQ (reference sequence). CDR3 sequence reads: CASSDNTEAFF. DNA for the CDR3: TGTGCCAGCAGCGATAACACTGAAGCTTTCTTT.

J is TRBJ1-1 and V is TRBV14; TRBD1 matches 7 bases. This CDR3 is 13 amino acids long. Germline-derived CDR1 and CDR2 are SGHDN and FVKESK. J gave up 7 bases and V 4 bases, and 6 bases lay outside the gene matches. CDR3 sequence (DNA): TGTGCCAGCAGCCCGATCGGGACAGTTGAAGCTTTCTTT. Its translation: CASSPIGTVEAFF.

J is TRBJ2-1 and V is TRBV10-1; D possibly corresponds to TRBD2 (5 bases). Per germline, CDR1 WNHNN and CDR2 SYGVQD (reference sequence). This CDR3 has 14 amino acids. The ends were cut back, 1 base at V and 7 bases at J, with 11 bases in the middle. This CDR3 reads CASSEWAGGNEQFF. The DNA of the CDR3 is TGCGCCAGCAGTGAGTGGGCGGGTGGAAATGAGCAGTTCTTC.